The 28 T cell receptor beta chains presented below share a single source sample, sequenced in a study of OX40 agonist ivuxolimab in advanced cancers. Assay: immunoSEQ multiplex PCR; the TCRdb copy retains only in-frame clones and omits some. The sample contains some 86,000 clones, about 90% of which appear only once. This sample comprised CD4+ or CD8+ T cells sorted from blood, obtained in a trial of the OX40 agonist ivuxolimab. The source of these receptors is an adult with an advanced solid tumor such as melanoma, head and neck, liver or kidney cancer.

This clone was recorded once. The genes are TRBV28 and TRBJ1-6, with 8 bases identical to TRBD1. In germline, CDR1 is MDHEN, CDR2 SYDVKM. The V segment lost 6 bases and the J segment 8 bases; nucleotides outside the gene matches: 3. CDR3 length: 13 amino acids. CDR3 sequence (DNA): TGTGCCAGCAGGGACAGGGCCGATTCACCCCTCCACTTT. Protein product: CASRDRADSPLHF.

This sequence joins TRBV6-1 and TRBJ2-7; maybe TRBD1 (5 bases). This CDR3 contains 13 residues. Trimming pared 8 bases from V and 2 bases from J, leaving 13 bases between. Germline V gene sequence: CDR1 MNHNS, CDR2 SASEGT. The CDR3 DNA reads TGTGCCAGCGCGACAGAGCACCCCTACGAGCAGTACTTC. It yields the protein CASATEHPYEQYF.

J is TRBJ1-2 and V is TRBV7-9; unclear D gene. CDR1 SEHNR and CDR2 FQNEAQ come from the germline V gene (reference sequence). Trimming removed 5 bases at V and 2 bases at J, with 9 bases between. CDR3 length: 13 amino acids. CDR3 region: CASSPGLNYGYTF. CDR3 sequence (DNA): TGTGCCAGCAGCCCTGGACTGAACTATGGCTACACCTTC.

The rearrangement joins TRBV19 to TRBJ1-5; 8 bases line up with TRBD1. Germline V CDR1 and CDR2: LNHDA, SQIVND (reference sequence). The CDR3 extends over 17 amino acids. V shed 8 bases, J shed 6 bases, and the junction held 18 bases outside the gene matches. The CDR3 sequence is CASVLTGQGQSRQPQHF. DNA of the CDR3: TGTGCCAGTGTTCTTACCGGACAGGGACAATCGCGTCAGCCCCAGCATTTT.

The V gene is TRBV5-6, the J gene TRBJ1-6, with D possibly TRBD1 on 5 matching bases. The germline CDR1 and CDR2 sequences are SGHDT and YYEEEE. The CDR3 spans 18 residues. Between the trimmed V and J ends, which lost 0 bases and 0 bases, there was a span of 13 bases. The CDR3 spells CASSLGVGGNSYNSPLHF. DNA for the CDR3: TGTGCCAGCAGCTTGGGGGTCGGGGGGAACTCCTATAATTCACCCCTCCACTTT.

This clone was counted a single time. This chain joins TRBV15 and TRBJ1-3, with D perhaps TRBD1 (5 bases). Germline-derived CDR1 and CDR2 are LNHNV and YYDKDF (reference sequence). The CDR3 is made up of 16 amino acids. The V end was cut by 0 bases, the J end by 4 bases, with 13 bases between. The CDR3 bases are TGTGCCACCAGCAGAGATTGGGGTCGACAGGGAAACACCATATATTTT. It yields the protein CATSRDWGRQGNTIYF.

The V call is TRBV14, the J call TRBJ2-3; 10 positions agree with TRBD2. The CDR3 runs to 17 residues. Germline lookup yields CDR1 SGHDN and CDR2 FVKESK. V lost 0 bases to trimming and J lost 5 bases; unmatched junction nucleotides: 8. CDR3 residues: CASSQDYSGGAIDTQYF. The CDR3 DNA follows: TGTGCCAGCAGCCAAGATTACAGCGGGGGGGCCATAGATACGCAGTATTTT.

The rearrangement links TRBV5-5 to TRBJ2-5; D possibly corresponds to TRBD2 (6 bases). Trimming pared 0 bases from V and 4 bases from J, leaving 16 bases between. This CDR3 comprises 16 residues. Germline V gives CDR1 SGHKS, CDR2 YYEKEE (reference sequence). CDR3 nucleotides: TGTGCCAGCAGCTTGGATGCGGGGCGGTCCGGAGAGACCCAGTACTTC. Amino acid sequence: CASSLDAGRSGETQYF.

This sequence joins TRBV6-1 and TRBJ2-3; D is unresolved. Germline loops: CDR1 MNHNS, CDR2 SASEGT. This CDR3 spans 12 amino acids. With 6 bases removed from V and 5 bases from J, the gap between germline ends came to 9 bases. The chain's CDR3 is CASRDPVDTQYF. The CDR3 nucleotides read TGTGCCAGCAGGGACCCTGTAGATACGCAGTATTTT.

CDR3 in amino acids: CASSNDRGTHNEQFF. Here the CDR3 DNA reads TGTGCCAGCAGCAACGACAGGGGTACCCACAATGAGCAGTTCTTC. The chain carries TRBV6-6 and TRBJ2-1, with 8 nucleotides matching TRBD1. The germline CDR1 and CDR2 sequences are MNHNY and SVGAGI (reference sequence). The CDR3 is 15 amino acids. V shed 6 bases, J shed 5 bases, and the junction held 9 bases outside the gene matches.

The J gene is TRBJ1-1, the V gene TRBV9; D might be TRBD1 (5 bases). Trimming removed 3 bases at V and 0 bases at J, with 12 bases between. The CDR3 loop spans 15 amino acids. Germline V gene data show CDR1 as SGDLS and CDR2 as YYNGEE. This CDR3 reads CASSELRGVNTEAFF. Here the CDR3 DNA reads TGTGCCAGCAGCGAACTCCGGGGCGTGAACACTGAAGCTTTCTTT.

In nucleotides, the CDR3 is TGTGCCAGTATGCTGCCATTACCGGGCATCGTTTTGCGTGGCTACACCTTC. This encodes CASMLPLPGIVLRGYTF. The chain couples TRBV19 to TRBJ1-2; D is uncertain. This CDR3 has 17 amino acids. The V end lost 7 bases, the J end lost 7 bases, and 28 bases lay between the germline ends. Germline V gene sequence: CDR1 LNHDA, CDR2 SQIVND (reference sequence).

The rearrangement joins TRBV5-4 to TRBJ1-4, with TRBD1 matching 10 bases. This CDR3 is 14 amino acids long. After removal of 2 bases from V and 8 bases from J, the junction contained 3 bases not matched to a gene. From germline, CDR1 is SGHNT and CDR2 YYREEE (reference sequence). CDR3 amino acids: CASSFGQGGEKLFF. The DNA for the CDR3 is TGTGCCAGCAGCTTCGGACAGGGGGGCGAAAAACTGTTTTTT.

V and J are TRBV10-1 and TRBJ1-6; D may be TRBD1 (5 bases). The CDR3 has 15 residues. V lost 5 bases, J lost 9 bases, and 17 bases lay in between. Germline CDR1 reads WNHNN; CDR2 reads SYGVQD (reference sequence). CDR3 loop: CASSLGGPDGSPLHF. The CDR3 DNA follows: TGCGCCAGCAGTCTCGGGGGACCGGACGGTTCACCCCTCCACTTT.

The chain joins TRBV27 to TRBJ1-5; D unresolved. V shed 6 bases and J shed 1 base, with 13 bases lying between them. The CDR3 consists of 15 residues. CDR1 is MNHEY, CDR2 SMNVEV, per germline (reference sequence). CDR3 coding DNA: TGTGCCAGCAGATTCTCACGTTCGAGCAATCAGCCCCAGCATTTT. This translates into CASRFSRSSNQPQHF.

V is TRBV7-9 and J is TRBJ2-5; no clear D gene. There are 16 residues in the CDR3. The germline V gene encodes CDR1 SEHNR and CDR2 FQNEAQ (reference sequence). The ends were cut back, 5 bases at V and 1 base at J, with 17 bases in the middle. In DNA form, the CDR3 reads TGTGCCAGCAGCCCCCAAGGGCGGATATTCCAAGAGACCCAGTACTTC. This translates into CASSPQGRIFQETQYF. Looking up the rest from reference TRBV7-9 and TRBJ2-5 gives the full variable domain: DTGVSQNPRHKITKRGQNVTFRCDPISEHNRLYWYRQTLGQGPEFLTYFQNEAQLEKSRLLSDRFSAERPKGSFSTLEIQRTEQGDSAMYLCASSPQGRIFQETQYFGPGTRLLVL.

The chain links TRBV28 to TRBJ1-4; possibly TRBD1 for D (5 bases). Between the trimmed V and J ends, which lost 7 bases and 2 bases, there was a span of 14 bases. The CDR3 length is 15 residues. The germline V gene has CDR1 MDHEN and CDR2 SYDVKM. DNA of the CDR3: TGTGCCAGCACTACGGGGGGGAGCACTAATGAAAAACTGTTTTTT. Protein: CASTTGGSTNEKLFF.

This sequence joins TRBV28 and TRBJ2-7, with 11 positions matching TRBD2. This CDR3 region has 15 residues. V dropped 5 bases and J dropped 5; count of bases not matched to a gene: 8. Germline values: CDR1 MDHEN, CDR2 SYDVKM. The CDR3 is CASSQASGGNNEQYV. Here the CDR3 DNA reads TGTGCCAGCAGTCAAGCTAGCGGGGGGAATAACGAGCAGTACGTC.

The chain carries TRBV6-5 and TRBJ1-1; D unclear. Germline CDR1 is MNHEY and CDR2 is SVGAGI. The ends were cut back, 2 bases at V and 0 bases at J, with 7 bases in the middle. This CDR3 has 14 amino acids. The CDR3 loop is CASSYVGVNTEAFF. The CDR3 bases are TGTGCCAGCAGTTACGTCGGAGTGAACACTGAAGCTTTCTTT.

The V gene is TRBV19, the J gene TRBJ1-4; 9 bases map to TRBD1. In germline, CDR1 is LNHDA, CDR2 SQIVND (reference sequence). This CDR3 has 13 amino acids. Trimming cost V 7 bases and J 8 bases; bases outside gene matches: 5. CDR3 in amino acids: CASNGQGLEKLFF. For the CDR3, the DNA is TGTGCCAGTAATGGACAGGGGCTCGAAAAACTGTTTTTT.

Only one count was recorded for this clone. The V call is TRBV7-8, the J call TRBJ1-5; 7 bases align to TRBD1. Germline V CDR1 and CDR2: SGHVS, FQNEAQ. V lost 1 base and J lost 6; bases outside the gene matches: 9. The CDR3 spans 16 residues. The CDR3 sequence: CASSLGATGDGQPQHF. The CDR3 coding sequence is TGTGCCAGCAGCTTAGGAGCTACAGGGGATGGTCAGCCCCAGCATTTT.

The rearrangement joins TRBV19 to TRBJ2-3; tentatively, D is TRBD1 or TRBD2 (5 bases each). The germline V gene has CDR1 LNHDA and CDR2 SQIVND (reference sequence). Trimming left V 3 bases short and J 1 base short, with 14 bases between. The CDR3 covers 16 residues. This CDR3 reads CASSMVAGTGTDTQYF. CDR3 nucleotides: TGTGCCAGTAGTATGGTAGCCGGGACGGGCACAGATACGCAGTATTTT.

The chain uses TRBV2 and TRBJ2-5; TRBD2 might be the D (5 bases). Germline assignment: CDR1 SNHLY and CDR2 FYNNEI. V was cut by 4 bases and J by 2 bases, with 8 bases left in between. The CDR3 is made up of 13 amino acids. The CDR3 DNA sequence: TGTGCCAGCAGTGGGACGGGACAAGAGACCCAGTACTTC. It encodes CASSGTGQETQYF.

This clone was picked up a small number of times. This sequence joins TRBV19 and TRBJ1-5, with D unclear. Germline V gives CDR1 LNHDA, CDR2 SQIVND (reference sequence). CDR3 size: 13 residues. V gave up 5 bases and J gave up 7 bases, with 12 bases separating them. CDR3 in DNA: TGTGCCAGTAGTCCGGGAATGGGCCAGCCCCAGCATTTT. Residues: CASSPGMGQPQHF.

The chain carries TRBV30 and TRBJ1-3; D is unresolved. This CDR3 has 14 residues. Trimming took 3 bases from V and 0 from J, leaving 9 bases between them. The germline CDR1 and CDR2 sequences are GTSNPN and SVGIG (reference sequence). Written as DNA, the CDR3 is TGTGCCTGGAGGGAGGGCCCCTCTGGAAACACCATATATTTT. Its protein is CAWREGPSGNTIYF.

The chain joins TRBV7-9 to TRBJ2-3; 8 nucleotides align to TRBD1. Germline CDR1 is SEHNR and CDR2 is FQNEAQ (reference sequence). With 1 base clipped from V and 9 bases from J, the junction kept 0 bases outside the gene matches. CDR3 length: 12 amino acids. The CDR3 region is CASSLGTGTQYF. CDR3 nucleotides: TGTGCCAGCAGCTTAGGGACAGGGACGCAGTATTTT.

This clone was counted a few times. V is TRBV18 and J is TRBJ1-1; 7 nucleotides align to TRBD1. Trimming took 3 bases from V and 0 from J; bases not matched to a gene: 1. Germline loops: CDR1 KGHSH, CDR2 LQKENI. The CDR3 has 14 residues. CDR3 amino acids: CASSPTGMNTEAFF. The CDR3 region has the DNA TGTGCCAGCTCACCGACAGGGATGAACACTGAAGCTTTCTTT.

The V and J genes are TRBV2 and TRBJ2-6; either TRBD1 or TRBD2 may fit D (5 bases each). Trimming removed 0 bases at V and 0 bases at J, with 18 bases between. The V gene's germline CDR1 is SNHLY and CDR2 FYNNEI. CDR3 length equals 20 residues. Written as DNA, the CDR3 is TGTGCCAGCAGTGAAGCCCCAGGGACCGCAGACCCCTCTGGGGCCAACGTCCTGACTTTC. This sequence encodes CASSEAPGTADPSGANVLTF.